This T cell receptor beta chain originates from a study of patients and donors after allogeneic stem cell transplantation. TCRdb re-called the RT-PCR reads with MiXCR, one entry per CDR3 protein. The table includes 25,000 to 30,000 distinct CDR3 sequences, over 7% detected once. Trimming removed 1 base at V and 0 bases at J, with 9 bases between. The CDR3 length is 15 residues. The V gene's germline CDR1 is SEHNR and CDR2 FQNEAQ (reference sequence). This clonotype showed up many times. The receptor was isolated from a human donor who was either an allogeneic HSCT recipient or a stem cell or donor lymphocyte infusion donor (not recorded which). It is not recorded whose cells these are; they may come from a transplant donor. The sequencing sample was made of blood, either unsorted or a sorted T cell fraction (not recorded which). V and J are TRBV7-9 and TRBJ2-5, with TRBD1 as a possible D gene (5 bases). As DNA, the CDR3 is TGTGCCAGCAGCTTAGACCCAGGGAACCAAGAGACCCAGTACTTC. It is translated as CASSLDPGNQETQYF.